The 8 T cell receptor beta chains below were found in one sample sequenced in a study of T cells in pancreatic ductal adenocarcinoma. Repertoires were generated with immunoSEQ multiplex PCR, while TCRdb's copy carries only in-frame clones and drops some. The sample consists of over 90,000 clones, roughly 95% of them appearing once. No neoadjuvant therapy was given to the selected pancreatic ductal adenocarcinoma patients before their surgery. Source material: PBMCs. These TCRs come from a human donor with pancreatic ductal adenocarcinoma.

The V and J genes are TRBV2 and TRBJ2-7; D uncertain. The V gene lost 8 bases and the J gene lost 2 bases, with 4 bases spanning the gap. CDR3 size: 10 residues. In germline, CDR1 is SNHLY, CDR2 FYNNEI. This chain's CDR3 is CASAAYEQYF. The CDR3 DNA follows: TGTGCCAGCGCGGCCTACGAGCAGTACTTC.

This clone was seen a single time. The chain uses TRBV27 and TRBJ2-7; D not resolved. This CDR3 region has 13 residues. Between the trimmed V and J ends, which lost 2 bases and 5 bases, there was a span of 10 bases. In germline, CDR1 is MNHEY, CDR2 SMNVEV (reference sequence). Written as DNA, the CDR3 is TGTGCCAGCAGTTTAGGTGTGCCGGACGAGCAGTACTTC. This sequence encodes CASSLGVPDEQYF.

J is TRBJ2-7 and V is TRBV27; D might be TRBD1 (6 bases). The germline V gene encodes CDR1 MNHEY and CDR2 SMNVEV (reference sequence). This CDR3 contains 14 residues. Trimming left V 3 bases short and J 5 bases short, with 14 bases between. The CDR3 DNA reads TGTGCCAGCAGTTTTTTAGACAGGTCCCACGAGCAGTACTTC. This codes for CASSFLDRSHEQYF.

The chain recombines TRBV7-8 with TRBJ1-2; 7 bases line up with TRBD1. CDR1 and CDR2 from the germline V gene are SGHVS and FQNEAQ. Losses at the gene ends were 5 bases for V and 2 bases for J; bases not matched to a gene: 11. The length of the CDR3 is 16 residues. CDR3 amino acids: CASSRTRQGSNYGYTF. The CDR3 bases are TGTGCCAGCAGCCGAACGAGACAGGGTAGCAACTATGGCTACACCTTC. The entire variable domain, with the rest obtained from reference TRBV7-8 and TRBJ1-2, is as follows: GAGVSQSPRYKVAKRGQDVALRCDPISGHVSLFWYQQALGQGPEFLTYFQNEAQLDKSGLPSDRFFAERPEGSVSTLKIQRTQQEDSAVYLCASSRTRQGSNYGYTFGSGTRLTVV.

The V call is TRBV7-3, the J call TRBJ2-3; 12 nucleotides align to TRBD2. The germline gives CDR1 SGHTA, CDR2 FQGTGA. V gave up 3 bases and J gave up 3 bases; unmatched junction bases: 7. The CDR3 contains 17 residues. CDR3 residues: CASSFRASGRVTDTQYF. In DNA, the CDR3 is TGTGCCAGCAGCTTTCGTGCTAGCGGGAGGGTAACAGATACGCAGTATTTT.

The CDR3 region is CASSPTSGAIYNEQFF. In DNA form, the CDR3 reads TGTGCCAGCAGCCCGACTAGCGGGGCTATTTACAATGAGCAGTTCTTC. The chain joins TRBV5-4 to TRBJ2-1, with TRBD2 matching 11 bases. The germline CDR1 and CDR2 sequences are SGHNT and YYREEE (reference sequence). The J segment lost 4 bases and the V segment lost 4 bases, leaving 7 bases of the junction unmatched. The CDR3 has 16 residues.

As to this clone: The identical CDR3 is also encoded by other nucleotide sequences in the sample. The J gene is TRBJ2-3, the V gene TRBV29-1; D is ambiguous. Germline assignment: CDR1 SQVTM and CDR2 ANQGSEA. Trimming stripped 2 bases from V and 1 base from J, with 4 bases between. The CDR3 has 12 residues. CDR3 in amino acids: CSVETGTDTQYF. Here the CDR3 DNA reads TGCAGCGTTGAAACGGGCACAGATACGCAGTATTTT.

The chain recombines TRBV25-1 with TRBJ2-7; 9 bases map to TRBD2. The length of the CDR3 is 15 residues. The junction had 9 bases not matched to a gene; V was cut back by 7 bases and J by 2 bases. Germline V lookup: CDR1 MGHDK, CDR2 SYGVNS. The CDR3 DNA reads as TGTGCCAGCATCCTACTAGCGGGTGATGCCTACGAGCAGTACTTC. As protein: CASILLAGDAYEQYF.